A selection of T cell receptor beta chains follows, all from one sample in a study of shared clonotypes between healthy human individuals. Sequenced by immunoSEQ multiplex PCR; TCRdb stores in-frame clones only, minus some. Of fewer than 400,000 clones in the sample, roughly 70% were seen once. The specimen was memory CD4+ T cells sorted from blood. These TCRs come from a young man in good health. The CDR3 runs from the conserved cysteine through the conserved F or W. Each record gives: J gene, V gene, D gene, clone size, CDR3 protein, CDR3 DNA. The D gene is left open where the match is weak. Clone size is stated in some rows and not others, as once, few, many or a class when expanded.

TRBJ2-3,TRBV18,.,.,CASSPLPGHVVTDTQYF,TGTGCCAGCTCACCACTCCCCGGACATGTTGTCACAGATACGCAGTATTTT
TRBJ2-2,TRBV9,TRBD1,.,CASSPRTGNTGELFF,TGTGCCAGCAGCCCCCGGACAGGGAACACCGGGGAGCTGTTTTTT
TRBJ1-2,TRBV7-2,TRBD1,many,CASSPWTGPLYGYTF,TGTGCCAGCAGCCCATGGACAGGGCCCCTCTATGGCTACACCTTC
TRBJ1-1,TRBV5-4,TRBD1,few,CASSRGLGTVMNTEAFF,TGTGCCAGCAGTCGTGGGTTAGGGACAGTAATGAACACTGAAGCTTTCTTT
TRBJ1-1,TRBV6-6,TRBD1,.,CASTKDREGTEAFF,TGTGCCAGCACTAAAGACAGGGAGGGTACTGAAGCTTTCTTT
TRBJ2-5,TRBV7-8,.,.,CASSYNNLPGKKEETQYF,TGTGCCAGCAGCTACAACAACTTACCCGGGAAAAAAGAAGAGACCCAGTACTTC
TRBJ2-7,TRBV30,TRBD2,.,CAWSRGGGSYEQYF,TGTGCCTGGAGTCGGGGGGGCGGATCCTACGAGCAGTACTTC
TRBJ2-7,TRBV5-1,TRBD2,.,CASSLQASGSKTYEQYF,TGCGCCAGCAGCTTGCAGGCTAGCGGGAGCAAGACTTACGAGCAGTACTTC
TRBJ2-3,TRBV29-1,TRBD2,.,CSVERGGRSVSSTDTQYF,TGCAGCGTTGAAAGGGGCGGGAGGAGCGTCTCAAGCACAGATACGCAGTATTTT
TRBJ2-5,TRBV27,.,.,CASSLMETQYF,TGTGCCAGCAGTTTAATGGAGACCCAGTACTTC
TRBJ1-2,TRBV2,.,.,CASTLSQDGGYTF,TGTGCCAGCACCCTAAGTCAGGACGGAGGCTACACCTTC
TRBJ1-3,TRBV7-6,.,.,CASSANGNTIYF,TGTGCCAGCAGCGCCAATGGAAACACCATATATTTT
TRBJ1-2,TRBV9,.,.,CASSVDSEGYGYTF,TGTGCCAGCAGCGTAGACTCGGAGGGCTATGGCTACACCTTC
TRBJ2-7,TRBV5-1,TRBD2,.,CASSLLRGDEQYF,TGCGCCAGCAGCCTACTGCGGGGGGACGAGCAGTACTTC
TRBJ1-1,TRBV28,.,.,CASKGSVRMNTEAFF,TGTGCCAGCAAAGGGAGCGTACGAATGAACACTGAAGCTTTCTTT
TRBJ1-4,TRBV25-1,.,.,CASTDSRASGEKLFF,TGTGCCAGCACGGATTCTCGGGCTTCGGGTGAAAAACTGTTTTTT
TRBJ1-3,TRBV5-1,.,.,CASSLGSIDSGNTIYF,TGCGCCAGCAGCTTGGGTAGTATTGACTCTGGAAACACCATATATTTT
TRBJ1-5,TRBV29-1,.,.,CSVESDGGGPQHF,TGCAGCGTTGAATCCGACGGGGGCGGCCCCCAGCATTTT
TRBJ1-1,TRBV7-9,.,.,CASSLVGGPHPEAFF,TGTGCCAGCAGCTTAGTAGGTGGGCCCCACCCTGAAGCTTTCTTT
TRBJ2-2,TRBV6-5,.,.,CASSFTGTGELFF,TGTGCCAGCAGTTTCACGGGAACCGGGGAGCTGTTTTTT
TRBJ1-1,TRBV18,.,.,CASSPPNSIEAFF,TGTGCCAGCTCACCACCGAACAGCATTGAAGCTTTCTTT
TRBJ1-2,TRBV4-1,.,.,CASSPGLLGGYTF,TGCGCCAGCAGCCCTGGCCTTCTAGGGGGCTACACCTTC
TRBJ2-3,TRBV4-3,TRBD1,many,CASSQTPGQGADTQYF,TGCGCCAGCAGCCAAACGCCGGGACAGGGGGCAGATACGCAGTATTTT
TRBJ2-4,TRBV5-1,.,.,CASSPGGDRNIQYF,TGCGCCAGCAGCCCGGGTGGGGATAGAAACATTCAGTACTTC
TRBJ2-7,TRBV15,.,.,CATRRAGNSYEQYF,TGTGCCACCAGGAGGGCAGGGAACTCCTACGAGCAGTACTTC
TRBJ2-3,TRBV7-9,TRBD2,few,CASSLWGLLRATDTQYF,TGTGCCAGCAGCTTATGGGGACTACTTAGGGCCACAGATACGCAGTATTTT
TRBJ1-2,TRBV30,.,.,CAWQGPNYGYTF,TGTGCCTGGCAGGGGCCGAACTATGGCTACACCTTC
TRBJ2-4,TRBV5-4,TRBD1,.,CASSSGTERILAKNIQYF,TGTGCCAGCAGCTCTGGGACAGAACGGATTCTAGCCAAAAACATTCAGTACTTC
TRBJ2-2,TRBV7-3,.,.,CASSLKARAGELFF,TGTGCCAGCAGCTTAAAGGCCAGGGCCGGGGAGCTGTTTTTT
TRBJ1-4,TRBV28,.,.,CASSIPEEKLFF,TGTGCCAGCAGTATCCCGGAGGAAAAACTGTTTTTT
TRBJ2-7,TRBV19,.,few,CASSIAQDPSHEQYF,TGTGCCAGTAGTATAGCCCAAGACCCGTCGCACGAGCAGTACTTC
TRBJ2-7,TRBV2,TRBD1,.,CASSAPDRAGRGWTYEQYF,TGTGCCAGCAGCGCCCCAGACAGGGCTGGGCGCGGATGGACCTACGAGCAGTACTTC
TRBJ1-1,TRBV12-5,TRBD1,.,CASGTGGQNTEAFF,TGTGCTAGTGGAACAGGGGGCCAGAACACTGAAGCTTTCTTT
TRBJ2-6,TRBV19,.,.,CASSRAGLSGANVLTF,TGTGCCAGTAGTAGGGCAGGACTCTCTGGGGCCAACGTCCTGACTTTC
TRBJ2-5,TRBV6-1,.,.,CASSGLQQETQYF,TGTGCCAGCAGTGGTTTGCAGCAAGAGACCCAGTACTTC
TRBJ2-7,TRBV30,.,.,CAWSTGWYEQYF,TGTGCCTGGAGTACAGGGTGGTACGAGCAGTACTTC
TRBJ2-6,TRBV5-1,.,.,CASSFRGFSSGANVLTF,TGCGCCAGCAGCTTCAGGGGATTCAGCTCTGGGGCCAACGTCCTGACTTTC
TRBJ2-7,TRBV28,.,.,CASSLTGTLYEQYF,TGTGCCAGCAGTTTAACGGGGACCCTCTACGAGCAGTACTTC
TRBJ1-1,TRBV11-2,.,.,CASSPITPAGFGTEAFF,TGTGCCAGCAGCCCCATAACCCCAGCGGGGTTTGGGACTGAAGCTTTCTTT
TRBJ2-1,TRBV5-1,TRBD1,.,CASRTDPGGSYNEQFF,TGCGCCAGCAGAACCGACCCAGGGGGCTCCTACAATGAGCAGTTCTTC
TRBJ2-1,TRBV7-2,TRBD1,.,CASTLTGGINEQFF,TGTGCCAGCACGCTGACAGGGGGCATCAATGAGCAGTTCTTC
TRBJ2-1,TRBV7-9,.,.,CASSLTGGLEEQFF,TGTGCCAGCAGCTTAACCGGGGGGCTGGAGGAGCAGTTCTTC
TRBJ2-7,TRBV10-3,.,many,CAISESRQGQGSYEQYF,TGTGCCATCAGTGAGTCGAGGCAGGGACAAGGATCTTACGAGCAGTACTTC
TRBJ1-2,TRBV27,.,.,CASSLNSHYGYTF,TGTGCCAGCAGTTTGAACAGCCACTATGGCTACACCTTC
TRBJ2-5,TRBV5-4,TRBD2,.,CASSLGSGGRSQETQYF,TGTGCCAGCAGCTTGGGATCGGGCGGGAGAAGCCAAGAGACCCAGTACTTC
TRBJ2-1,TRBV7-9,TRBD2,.,CASSLVPGGGNEQFF,TGTGCCAGCAGCTTAGTCCCGGGAGGAGGGAATGAGCAGTTCTTC
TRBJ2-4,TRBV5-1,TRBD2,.,CASSPSGLAGAQNIQYF,TGCGCCAGCAGCCCAAGCGGACTAGCGGGAGCCCAAAACATTCAGTACTTC
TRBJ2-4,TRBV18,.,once,CASSLENIQYF,TGTGCCAGCTCACTCGAAAACATTCAGTACTTC
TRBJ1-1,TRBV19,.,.,CASISGGNLIEAFF,TGTGCCAGTATTAGCGGGGGGAACCTTATTGAAGCTTTCTTT
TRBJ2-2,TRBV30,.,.,CAWSVGWAGELFF,TGTGCCTGGAGTGTGGGCTGGGCCGGGGAGCTGTTTTTT
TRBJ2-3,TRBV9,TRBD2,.,CASSVYLAGPTDTQYF,TGTGCCAGCAGCGTATATCTAGCGGGCCCCACAGATACGCAGTATTTT
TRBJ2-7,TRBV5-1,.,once,CASSLSPQEFYEQYF,TGCGCCAGCAGCTTGAGTCCTCAGGAGTTTTACGAGCAGTACTTC